This TCR beta chain is drawn from a study of blood T cell repertoires in COVID-19. Overall study context: COVID-19 samples, acute and convalescent, were from the United States, Italy and Spain.

In the study's own analysis: Reference gene primers were amplified, and this amplification served to estimate nucleated cell counts. Sequencing used immunoSEQ multiplex PCR; TCRdb keeps in-frame clones, though not all of them. V and J calls and clone size are given by that table; D and trimming were obtained from the DNA. This sample has approximately 140,000 clones, with 65% to 90% found just once. This TCR was sampled from a man between 65 and 85 years old with acute or convalescent COVID-19. Sequenced input: peripheral blood.

DNA of the CDR3: TGTGCCAGCAGTCCATCCCTAGCGGGCCTCCAAGAGACCCAGTACTTC. It encodes CASSPSLAGLQETQYF. V is TRBV28 and J is TRBJ2-5; 8 bases match TRBD2. The CDR3 has 16 residues. Trimming removed 5 bases from V and 1 base from J; junction bases left unmatched: 9. Germline V gene data show CDR1 as MDHEN and CDR2 as SYDVKM.